The clone carrying this T cell receptor beta chain was seen repeatedly, ten times or more. The record originates from a study of shared clonotypes between healthy human individuals. Trimming cost V 4 bases and J 5 bases, with 12 bases left between them. Germline assignment: CDR1 SEHNR and CDR2 FQNEAQ (reference sequence). The CDR3 runs to 15 residues. Every contributor of samples was a Caucasian grown-up residing in Nashville, Tennessee. Every subset had its genomic DNA shared out evenly among several immunoSEQ plates. In the source study's methods: ImmunoSEQ gave junction-only sequences without quality scores, so filtering differed. The protocol was immunoSEQ multiplex PCR, while the TCRdb copy is restricted to in-frame clones and leaves out a portion. V and J calls and clone size are those listed in that table; D and trimming were worked out from the DNA. The table lists over a million clones, about three quarters of them singletons, with approximately 1.5% in the top ten.

The V call is TRBV7-9, the J call TRBJ1-6; a possible D gene is TRBD1 (6 bases). The sequence was collected from a man between 18 and 35 years old in good health. Specimen: memory CD4+ T cells sorted from blood. Subset meaning: CD45RA-negative fraction. CDR3 DNA: TGTGCCAGCAGCTCCGGCGGGGGCGATAATTCACCCCTCCACTTT. As protein: CASSSGGGDNSPLHF.